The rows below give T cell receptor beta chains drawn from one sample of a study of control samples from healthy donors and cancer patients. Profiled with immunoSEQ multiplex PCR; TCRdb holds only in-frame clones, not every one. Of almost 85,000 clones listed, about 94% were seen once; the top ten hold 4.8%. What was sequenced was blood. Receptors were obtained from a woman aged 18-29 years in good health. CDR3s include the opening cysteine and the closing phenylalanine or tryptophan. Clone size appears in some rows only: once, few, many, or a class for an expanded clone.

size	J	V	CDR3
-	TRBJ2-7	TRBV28	CASSPLLGTGSYEQYF
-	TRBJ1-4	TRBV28	CASRPQGRTSNEKLFF
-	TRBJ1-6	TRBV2	CASSAGTVYSPLHF
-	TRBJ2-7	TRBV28	CASSRLPDSINYEQYF
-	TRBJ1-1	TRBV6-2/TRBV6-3	CASSWTGEHTEAFF
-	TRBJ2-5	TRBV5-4	CASSVKQQGTQETQYF
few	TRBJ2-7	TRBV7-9	CASSLVGYEQYF
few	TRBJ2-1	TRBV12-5	CASGVGDSYNEQFF
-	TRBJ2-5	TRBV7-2	CASSHLRGSGETQYF
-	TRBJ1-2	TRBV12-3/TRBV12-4	CASRAHSNYGYTF
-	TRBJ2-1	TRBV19	CASSVLAGVNEQFF
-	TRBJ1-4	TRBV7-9	CASSHRGPNEKLFF
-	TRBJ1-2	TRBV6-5	CASSTGTGRAYGYTF
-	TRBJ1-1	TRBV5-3	CARKQDLGHTEAFF
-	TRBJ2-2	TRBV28	CASSFSFVFGGPGELFF
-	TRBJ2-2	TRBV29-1	CSVEAGLNTGELFF
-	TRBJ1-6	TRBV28	CASKESGYNSPLHF
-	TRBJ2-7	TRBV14	CASSQDTYEQYF
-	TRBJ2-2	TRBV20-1	CSASVVARTTGELFF
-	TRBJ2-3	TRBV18	CASSPTLSGGTDTQYF
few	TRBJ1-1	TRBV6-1	CASSENGESTEAFF
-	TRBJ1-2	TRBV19	CASSRRTGLGYTF
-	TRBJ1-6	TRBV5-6	CASSLTTEGVLALHF
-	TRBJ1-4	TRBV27	CASSRSYRGAGEKLFF
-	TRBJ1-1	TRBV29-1	CSVFGGTEAFF
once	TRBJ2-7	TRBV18	CASSPPFGQFYEQYF
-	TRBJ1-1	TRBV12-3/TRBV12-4	CASSLQGLAGFF
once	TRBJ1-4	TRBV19	CASRPRGTVNEKLFF
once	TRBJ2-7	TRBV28	CASRPIVGGYGVQYF